A selection of T cell receptor beta chains follows, all from one sample in a study of cytotoxic CD8 clonotypes in ibrutinib-treated CLL. Profiled with immunoSEQ multiplex PCR; TCRdb holds only in-frame clones, not every one. The table lists 90,000 to 100,000 clones, approximately 78% of them singletons. Sample: PBMCs, taken after 12 months of ibrutinib treatment. All receptors derive from a human donor with chronic lymphocytic leukemia. Each CDR3 is given with its conserved first and last residue. The D gene is left open where the match is weak. Where a row states a size, it is once, few, many or the class of an expanded clone; other rows omit it.

j_gene,abundance,v_gene,d_gene,CDR3nt,CDR3aa
TRBJ2-5,few,TRBV6-5,.,TGTGCCAGCGGGACCCAAGAGACCCAGTACTTC,CASGTQETQYF
TRBJ1-1,.,TRBV19,.,TGTGCCAGTAGGAGTCTTAAGGGGTTGAACACTGAAGCTTTCTTT,CASRSLKGLNTEAFF
TRBJ2-5,few,TRBV14,.,TGTGCCAGCAGCCCCGGGACGGCACAGAAGCAAGAGACCCAGTACTTC,CASSPGTAQKQETQYF
TRBJ2-2,few,TRBV5-1,TRBD1,TGCGCCAGCCCATTCCGGACAGGGGGCATCGCCGGGGAGCTGTTTTTT,CASPFRTGGIAGELFF
TRBJ2-1,few,TRBV10-2,TRBD1,TGCGCCAGCAGTGGGACAGGGGCGGTCAATGAGCAGTTCTTC,CASSGTGAVNEQFF
TRBJ2-3,few,TRBV5-1,TRBD2,TGCGCCAGCAGCGCCCGGGACTATTTCCTCACAGATACGCAGTATTTT,CASSARDYFLTDTQYF
TRBJ2-5,.,TRBV6-5,.,TGTGCCAGCAGTTACTCCGGACAAGAGACCCAGTACTTC,CASSYSGQETQYF
TRBJ1-4,.,TRBV29-1,.,TGCAGCGTTGGGGTGTTTGAAAAACTGTTTTTT,CSVGVFEKLFF
TRBJ1-1,.,TRBV5-1,TRBD1,TGCGCCAGCAGCTTGACAGGGGCGACGAACACTGAAGCTTTCTTT,CASSLTGATNTEAFF
TRBJ1-2,.,TRBV5-1,.,TGCGCCAGGACCGTAAGGCGTAACTATGGCTACACCTTC,CARTVRRNYGYTF
TRBJ1-1,.,TRBV10-3,TRBD1,TGTGCCATCATGACGGACAGGGGGAACACTGAAGCTTTCTTT,CAIMTDRGNTEAFF
TRBJ2-5,.,TRBV19,.,TGTGCCAGTAGTGAAGGGAACCGACAAGAGACCCAGTACTTC,CASSEGNRQETQYF
TRBJ2-3,.,TRBV9,TRBD2,TGTGCCAGCAGCGCCGGGGGAGGGGTGGATACGCAGTATTTT,CASSAGGGVDTQYF
TRBJ1-1,.,TRBV4-2,.,TGTGCCAGCAGCCAAGATCCCCCCCCGCCGGACACTGAAGCTTTCTTT,CASSQDPPPPDTEAFF
TRBJ2-5,once,TRBV6-5,.,TGTGCCAGCAGTCCGACAGGACAAGAGACCCAGTACTTC,CASSPTGQETQYF
TRBJ2-2,.,TRBV7-7,TRBD2,TGTGCTAGCAGCTTAGCCCCCCCGGCTAGCGGGGGAACCGGGGAGCTGTTTTTT,CASSLAPPASGGTGELFF
TRBJ1-5,.,TRBV5-8,TRBD1,TGTGCCAGCAGCTTGAAGAGGGGGCTTAGCAATCAGCCCCAGCATTTT,CASSLKRGLSNQPQHF
TRBJ2-7,.,TRBV5-1,TRBD1,TGCGCCAGCAGCCTCGGACAGGGCTTGGGGCAGTACTTC,CASSLGQGLGQYF
TRBJ2-5,once,TRBV6-1,.,TGTGCCAGCAGTGACGGGGGTAGGGCTCCCCAGTACTTC,CASSDGGRAPQYF
TRBJ2-2,.,TRBV4-1,.,TGCGCCAGCAGCCAAGGGTACACGAGGAACACCGGGGAGCTGTTTTTT,CASSQGYTRNTGELFF
TRBJ2-5,.,TRBV10-3,TRBD2,TGTGCCACCGGTGAGGGAGCCGGGGGGCAGTACTTC,CATGEGAGGQYF
TRBJ2-7,.,TRBV10-3,TRBD1,TGTGCGGTCTATGACAGGGTGCGGTACGAGCAGTACTTC,CAVYDRVRYEQYF
TRBJ2-2,.,TRBV5-1,.,TGCGCCAGCAGCTTGGAGGGGACGGGGAGGACCGGGGAGCTGTTTTTT,CASSLEGTGRTGELFF
TRBJ1-5,.,TRBV27,.,TGTGCCAGCAGTTTATCCTGGGAACAGCCCCAGCATTTT,CASSLSWEQPQHF
TRBJ1-6,.,TRBV19,.,TGTGCCAGTAGCTTAGAACCTGATAGCTCCTATAATTCACCCCTCCACTTT,CASSLEPDSSYNSPLHF
TRBJ2-7,.,TRBV5-1,.,TGCGCCAGCGGCCCCCGGGACGGCGGGTACGAGCAGTACTTC,CASGPRDGGYEQYF
TRBJ1-5,.,TRBV7-2,.,TGTGCCAGCAGCTCCTCCGGGAGACCCAATCAGCCCCAGCATTTT,CASSSSGRPNQPQHF
TRBJ1-3,few,TRBV6-1,.,TGTGCCAGCAGTAAGAAGGTAAGCTCTGGAAACACCATATATTTT,CASSKKVSSGNTIYF
TRBJ1-4,.,TRBV6-1,.,TGTGCCAGCAGTGTGTCAGGCACAACTAATGAAAAACTGTTTTTT,CASSVSGTTNEKLFF
TRBJ1-1,.,TRBV27,.,TGTGCCAGCAGTGTCCAGGCTAACACTGAAGCTTTCTTT,CASSVQANTEAFF
TRBJ2-7,few,TRBV7-2,.,TGTGCCAGCAGCCCCCAGGACTCCTCGACGTACGAGCAGTACTTC,CASSPQDSSTYEQYF
TRBJ2-7,.,TRBV6-5,.,TGTGCCAGCAGTTACACTAGAGTCTACGAGCAGTACTTC,CASSYTRVYEQYF
TRBJ2-7,.,TRBV29-1,TRBD1,TGCAGCTTTCTTTTGGGGACAGGCCGTCAGGAGCAGTACTTC,CSFLLGTGRQEQYF
TRBJ1-5,few,TRBV27,.,TGTGCCAGCAGTTTTTCCAGGGAGCAGCCCCAGCATTTT,CASSFSREQPQHF
TRBJ2-2,once,TRBV7-9,.,TGTGCCAGCAGCTTACAGGGGGAGCTGTTTTTT,CASSLQGELFF
TRBJ2-5,.,TRBV7-8,TRBD2,TGTGCCAGCAGCCACCCGGCGGGGGTGGGGACCCAGTACTTC,CASSHPAGVGTQYF
TRBJ2-3,.,TRBV5-1,.,TGCGCCAGCAGCTTGACACAGGGAGGCACAGATACGCAGTATTTT,CASSLTQGGTDTQYF
TRBJ2-5,.,TRBV5-1,.,TGCGCCAGCAGCCCGGGTCCAGCGGAGACCCAGTACTTC,CASSPGPAETQYF
TRBJ2-3,.,TRBV6-4,TRBD1,TGTGCCAGCAGTGACTCAGGGGGCTCAGGAGATACGCAGTATTTT,CASSDSGGSGDTQYF